The 9 T cell receptor beta chains below were found in one sample sequenced in a study of siplizumab effects on memory and regulatory T cells. Only in-frame clones appear in the TCRdb table, and some are missing; sequencing was by immunoSEQ multiplex PCR. The sample contains about 82,000 clones, 87% of which appear only once. Sequencing was carried out using Tregs sorted from blood. The receptors shown here come from a human donor in good health.

This rearrangement joins TRBV19 to TRBJ1-3; maybe TRBD1 (6 bases). Germline lookup yields CDR1 LNHDA and CDR2 SQIVND (reference sequence). V was cut by 2 bases and J by 7 bases, with 12 bases left in between. This CDR3 has 14 amino acids. The CDR3 DNA is TGTGCCAGTAGTATAACAGGGTCAGGGAACACCATATATTTT. The encoded protein is CASSITGSGNTIYF. Looking up the rest from reference TRBV19 and TRBJ1-3 gives the full variable domain: DGGITQSPKYLFRKEGQNVTLSCEQNLNHDAMYWYRQDPGQGLRLIYYSQIVNDFQKGDIAEGYSVSREKKESFPLTVTSAQKNPTAFYLCASSITGSGNTIYFGEGSWLTVV.

This chain uses TRBV11-2 with TRBJ1-2; no reliable D call. The length of the CDR3 is 13 residues. Germline V lookup: CDR1 SGHAT, CDR2 FQNNGV. Trimming stripped 7 bases from V and 4 bases from J, with 13 bases between. Here the CDR3 reads CASTPLRAYGYTF. The DNA for the CDR3 is TGTGCCAGCACCCCATTGAGGGCCTATGGCTACACCTTC.

CDR3 sequence reads: CASRWGGDTYEQYF. The DNA of the CDR3 is TGTGCCAGCCGGTGGGGGGGGGACACCTACGAGCAGTACTTC. The rearrangement links TRBV6-6 to TRBJ2-7, with D tentatively TRBD2 (7 bases). The V end lost 8 bases, the J end lost 2 bases, and 16 bases lay between the germline ends. Germline values: CDR1 MNHNY, CDR2 SVGAGI (reference sequence). The CDR3 consists of 14 residues.

This clone turned up a few times. This rearrangement joins TRBV10-1 to TRBJ2-7, with 7 bases aligning to TRBD1. Germline V lookup: CDR1 WNHNN, CDR2 SYGVQD (reference sequence). CDR3 length: 13 residues. V gave up 4 bases and J gave up 6 bases; unmatched junction bases: 6. CDR3 in DNA: TGCGCCAGCAGTGCCCGACAGGGTGGCGAGCAGTACTTC. Protein: CASSARQGGEQYF.

V usage is TRBV11-2 and J usage is TRBJ2-3; D is possibly TRBD1 (5 bases). CDR3 size: 16 residues. Germline CDR1 SGHAT, CDR2 FQNNGV. The V gene lost 3 bases and the J gene lost 3 bases, with 16 bases spanning the gap. The CDR3 region has the DNA TGTGCCAGCAGCTTTTCAGGGTTAGTTAAGACAGATACGCAGTATTTT. This codes for CASSFSGLVKTDTQYF.

The chain combines TRBV7-2 with TRBJ1-2; 9 positions match TRBD1. CDR3 length: 17 residues. The germline gives CDR1 SGHTA, CDR2 FQGNSA. V lost 2 bases to trimming and J lost 3 bases; unmatched junction nucleotides: 10. The CDR3 DNA reads TGTGCCAGCAGCTTAATCCGATCGACAGGGGGATACTATGGCTACACCTTC. As protein: CASSLIRSTGGYYGYTF.

In the case of this clone: Germline is not matched at one junction end, which may reflect a read error. The chain employs TRBV29-1 and TRBJ1-2; TRBD1 aligns across 8 bases. Germline V lookup: CDR1 SQVTM, CDR2 ANQGSEA. This CDR3 is 13 amino acids long. CDR3 region: CSVEQGAHYRYTF. For the CDR3, the DNA is TGCAGCGTCGAGCAGGGGGCTCACTATCGCTACACCTTC.

This sequence joins TRBV4-3 and TRBJ1-4; D unresolved. Germline CDR1 and CDR2: LGHNA and YSLEER. Trimming took 4 bases from V and 8 from J, leaving 20 bases between them. The CDR3 has 16 amino acids. The CDR3 here is CASSLRPAVSAEKLFF. CDR3 nucleotides: TGCGCCAGCAGCCTCAGACCAGCAGTAAGCGCAGAAAAACTGTTTTTT.

The J gene is TRBJ1-1, the V gene TRBV27; D is undetermined. The V gene lost 5 bases and the J gene lost 4 bases, with 11 bases spanning the gap. The CDR3 has 13 amino acids. Germline CDR1 reads MNHEY; CDR2 reads SMNVEV (reference sequence). This CDR3 is CASSLIMSTEAFF. Here the CDR3 DNA reads TGTGCCAGCAGTCTAATCATGAGCACTGAAGCTTTCTTT.